Following are 22 T cell receptor beta chains from one sample sequenced in a study of cytomegalovirus exposure and HLA in healthy donors. The PCR was carried out with 60 Vbeta primers and 13 Jbeta primers. Method: immunoSEQ multiplex PCR; TCRdb's copy keeps in-frame clones and lacks some. Seen here are 150,000 to 200,000 clones, approximately 84% observed once, and the top ten hold 6.3%. Sequencing input: PBMCs. These receptors were collected from a male donor in good health and CMV-seropositive.

This clone has only one observation. The rearrangement joins TRBV9 to TRBJ2-3; D is possibly TRBD2 (6 bases). This CDR3 is 17 amino acids long. Germline assignment: CDR1 SGDLS and CDR2 YYNGEE. Trimming shortened V by 0 bases and J by 3 bases, and 17 bases separated the two germline ends. The CDR3 nucleotides are TGTGCCAGCAGCGTAGATTCGGCTAGCGCTGGGACAGATACGCAGTATTTT. Protein product: CASSVDSASAGTDTQYF.

The chain has TRBV7-2 and TRBJ1-4, with D perhaps TRBD1 (5 bases). V shed 1 base and J shed 8 bases, with 11 bases lying between them. CDR1 is SGHTA, CDR2 FQGNSA, per germline. This CDR3 has 14 residues. The CDR3 DNA reads as TGTGCCAGCAGCTTAGGTCAGGGCAGGGAAAAACTGTTTTTT. It translates to CASSLGQGREKLFF.

This chain links TRBV11-2 with TRBJ1-1; no definite D call. Germline CDR1 reads SGHAT; CDR2 reads FQNNGV. V was clipped by 7 bases and J by 3 bases, with 12 bases between them. The CDR3 length is 13 residues. The CDR3 sequence: CASTAAWDTEAFF. As DNA, the CDR3 is TGTGCCAGCACGGCGGCTTGGGACACTGAAGCTTTCTTT.

CDR3 bases: TGTGCCAGCAGCTTCGGGACTAGCGGGGTCAATGAGCAGTTCTTC. It yields the protein CASSFGTSGVNEQFF. This rearrangement joins TRBV11-2 to TRBJ2-1; 13 bases map to TRBD2. Germline loops: CDR1 SGHAT, CDR2 FQNNGV. Trimming cost V 3 bases and J 6 bases; bases outside gene matches: 2. The CDR3 spans 15 residues.

This clone was recorded once. The chain recombines TRBV5-1 with TRBJ1-1, with 11 nucleotides matching TRBD1. This CDR3 has 16 residues. Germline loops: CDR1 SGHRS, CDR2 YFSETQ. Trimming removed 4 bases from V and 7 bases from J; junction bases left unmatched: 12. CDR3 sequence (DNA): TGCGCCAGCAGCACCGGACAGGGGGCTACGTTGGGTGAAGCTTTCTTT. Amino acids: CASSTGQGATLGEAFF.

The rearrangement joins TRBV7-2 to TRBJ2-3; no clear D gene. V was trimmed by 1 base and J by 5 bases, leaving 16 bases between them. CDR3 length: 16 amino acids. Germline V lookup: CDR1 SGHTA, CDR2 FQGNSA. CDR3 protein: CASSLGPETRGDTQYF. Written as DNA, the CDR3 is TGTGCCAGCAGCTTAGGCCCGGAGACGCGTGGAGATACGCAGTATTTT.

A single count supports this clone. This chain connects TRBV27 to TRBJ2-5; no reliable D call. Trimming stripped 6 bases from V and 7 bases from J, with 18 bases between. The germline CDR1 and CDR2 sequences are MNHEY and SMNVEV (reference sequence). This CDR3 region has 14 residues. CDR3 nucleotide sequence: TGTGCCAGCAGCTACATAACTGCAAGAGGGACCCAGTACTTC. Translating it yields CASSYITARGTQYF.

The rearrangement links TRBV7-9 to TRBJ2-7, with TRBD1 matching 12 bases. CDR3 length equals 16 residues. V lost 6 bases, J lost 3 bases, and 9 bases stayed unmatched. The germline V gene has CDR1 SEHNR and CDR2 FQNEAQ (reference sequence). CDR3 nucleotides: TGTGCCAGCAGTTCCGGGACAGGGGGCCCCTTCTACGAGCAGTACTTC. It translates to CASSSGTGGPFYEQYF.

V is TRBV10-3 and J is TRBJ2-1; 11 bases line up with TRBD2. The CDR3 runs 13 residues. The germline V gene has CDR1 ENHRY and CDR2 SYGVKD. The trim removed 4 bases at V and 12 bases at J, leaving 5 bases unmatched. The CDR3 spells CAISAGTSGGQFF. In DNA form, the CDR3 reads TGTGCCATCAGTGCCGGGACTAGCGGAGGGCAGTTCTTC.

This clone turned up a few times. The chain links TRBV5-1 to TRBJ2-4, with D perhaps TRBD2 (5 bases). V was clipped by 5 bases and J by 2 bases, with 11 bases between them. The CDR3 covers 14 residues. In germline, CDR1 is SGHRS, CDR2 YFSETQ. CDR3 bases: TGCGCCAGCAGTGAGGGTATGTCCAAAAACATTCAGTACTTC. Its protein is CASSEGMSKNIQYF. Drawing the rest from reference TRBV5-1 and TRBJ2-4, the complete variable domain is KAGVTQTPRYLIKTRGQQVTLSCSPISGHRSVSWYQQTPGQGLQFLFEYFSETQRNKGNFPGRFSGRQFSNSRSEMNVSTLELGDSALYLCASSEGMSKNIQYFGAGTRLSVL.

The chain combines TRBV15 with TRBJ2-3; 8 bases fit TRBD1. Trimming took 1 base from V and 5 from J; bases not matched to a gene: 8. The CDR3 length is 16 residues. Looked up from germline, CDR1 is LNHNV and CDR2 is YYDKDF (reference sequence). This CDR3 reads CATSRGDQGARDTQYF. CDR3 nucleotide sequence: TGTGCCACCAGCAGAGGAGACCAGGGGGCGAGAGATACGCAGTATTTT.

The chain links TRBV28 to TRBJ1-2, with D perhaps TRBD1 (6 bases). Germline loops: CDR1 MDHEN, CDR2 SYDVKM. There are 14 residues in the CDR3. Trimming pared 5 bases from V and 4 bases from J, leaving 14 bases between. The CDR3 here is CASSPPTGLYGYTF. DNA for the CDR3: TGTGCCAGCAGTCCACCGACAGGTCTCTATGGCTACACCTTC.

This chain uses TRBV27 with TRBJ2-1; tentatively, D is TRBD2 (5 bases). CDR1 MNHEY and CDR2 SMNVEV come from the germline V gene (reference sequence). Trimming left V 4 bases short and J 4 bases short, with 8 bases between. This CDR3 has 13 amino acids. Here the CDR3 reads CASSSGFYNEQFF. The CDR3 DNA reads TGTGCCAGCAGTTCGGGATTTTACAATGAGCAGTTCTTC.

The chain couples TRBV5-4 to TRBJ2-3; 10 bases are shared with TRBD2. CDR1 SGHNT and CDR2 YYREEE come from the germline V gene (reference sequence). Trimming removed 3 bases from V and 4 bases from J; junction bases left unmatched: 11. The CDR3 loop spans 17 amino acids. This CDR3 is CASSWQRAGGFSDTQYF. CDR3 DNA sequence: TGTGCCAGCAGCTGGCAAAGAGCGGGAGGGTTCTCAGATACGCAGTATTTT.

This chain connects TRBV2 to TRBJ2-7, with 8 bases that match TRBD2. The CDR3 has 15 residues. Unmatched junction bases numbered 9, after V lost 3 bases and J lost 5 bases. The germline V gene has CDR1 SNHLY and CDR2 FYNNEI. The chain's CDR3 is CASSDRGGRFHEQYF. The CDR3 bases are TGTGCCAGCAGTGACCGCGGCGGGAGGTTCCACGAGCAGTACTTC.

CDR3 in amino acids: CASRRLAQSPTDTQYF. As DNA, the CDR3 is TGTGCCAGCAGAAGACTAGCGCAATCCCCCACAGATACGCAGTATTTT. V and J are TRBV6-4 and TRBJ2-3, with 8 bases identical to TRBD2. This CDR3 has 16 residues. The junction had 10 bases not matched to a gene; V was cut back by 6 bases and J by 2 bases. The germline V gene has CDR1 MRHNA and CDR2 SNTAGT.

V and J are TRBV6-6 and TRBJ2-1; 11 bases fit TRBD2. The CDR3 length is 15 residues. V shed 6 bases and J 9 bases; nucleotides not matched to a gene: 10. Germline V gene sequence: CDR1 MNHNY, CDR2 SVGAGI (reference sequence). The CDR3 loop is CASSPLAGGPGEQFF. The CDR3 DNA is TGTGCCAGCAGCCCCTTAGCGGGAGGGCCGGGTGAGCAGTTCTTC.

This chain connects TRBV2 to TRBJ1-4; D possibly corresponds to TRBD1 (6 bases). Per the germline V gene, CDR1 is SNHLY and CDR2 is FYNNEI. Trimming shortened V by 6 bases and J by 4 bases, and 12 bases separated the two germline ends. This CDR3 contains 14 residues. The CDR3 bases are TGTGCCAGCAGGAAGGGGGTAGATAATGAAAAACTGTTTTTT. Translation gives CASRKGVDNEKLFF.

The gene calls are TRBV5-1 and TRBJ2-1, with D unclear. Germline V gene sequence: CDR1 SGHRS, CDR2 YFSETQ. V gave up 2 bases and J gave up 7 bases, with 7 bases separating them. The CDR3 is 12 amino acids. The CDR3 sequence is CASSFAGNEQFF. CDR3 DNA sequence: TGCGCCAGCAGCTTCGCCGGGAATGAGCAGTTCTTC.

V and J are TRBV7-2 and TRBJ1-4; D gene ambiguous. With 6 bases removed from V and 0 bases from J, the gap between germline ends came to 8 bases. From germline, CDR1 is SGHTA and CDR2 FQGNSA. CDR3 length: 14 residues. CDR3 amino acids: CASSLGTTNEKLFF. The DNA of the CDR3 is TGTGCCAGCAGTCTCGGGACAACTAATGAAAAACTGTTTTTT.

This clone has a single count. V and J are TRBV6-1 and TRBJ2-1; D is perhaps TRBD2 (5 bases). CDR3 length: 14 amino acids. Trimming removed 1 base from V and 7 bases from J, with 11 bases in between. The germline CDR1 and CDR2 sequences are MNHNS and SASEGT. Here the CDR3 reads CASSEGGRQNEQFF. The CDR3 nucleotides read TGTGCCAGCAGTGAAGGCGGGCGCCAGAATGAGCAGTTCTTC.

This clone was picked up one time. The CDR3 DNA sequence: TGTGCCAGTAGTTGGGGCAGAGAATTAACTAATGAAAAACTGTTTTTT. Residues: CASSWGRELTNEKLFF. V usage is TRBV19 and J usage is TRBJ1-4; D might be TRBD1 (5 bases). The germline V gene has CDR1 LNHDA and CDR2 SQIVND (reference sequence). The CDR3 consists of 16 residues. V lost 5 bases, J lost 1 base, and 14 bases lay in between.